The 19 T cell receptor beta chains given below trace back to one sample, sequenced in a study of follicular helper T cells after annual influenza vaccination. Measured with immunoSEQ multiplex PCR; TCRdb has only the in-frame clones, and not every one. The sample lists 9,500 or so clones, roughly four fifths occurring once. As to time point: 2015-2016 season, 7 days after influenza vaccination. Sequencing was performed on CXCR5+ CD38- circulating T follicular helper cells from blood, taken 7 days after influenza vaccination. Subset described: circulating Tfh, non-naive CD4+CXCR5+PD-1+ (ICOS+CD38+ or ICOS-CD38-). The receptors were gathered from an adult who received the influenza vaccine.

The chain uses TRBV5-1 and TRBJ1-6, with D perhaps matching TRBD1 (6 bases). The CDR3 contains 14 residues. V was clipped by 5 bases and J by 7 bases, with 13 bases between them. CDR1 and CDR2 (germline): SGHRS, YFSETQ. CDR3 nucleotides: TGCGCCAGCAGGCTGGCCACAGGGAATTCACCCCTCCACTTT. It codes for CASRLATGNSPLHF.

The chain carries TRBV27 and TRBJ2-5; D is perhaps TRBD1 or TRBD2 (6 bases each). Germline assignment: CDR1 MNHEY and CDR2 SMNVEV (reference sequence). The V gene lost 4 bases and the J gene lost 2 bases, with 17 bases spanning the gap. The CDR3 is made up of 16 amino acids. As DNA, the CDR3 is TGTGCCAGCAGTTCGGGGGCCAGGACGAGACAAGAGACCCAGTACTTC. The encoded protein is CASSSGARTRQETQYF.

CDR3 nucleotide sequence: TGTGCCAGCGTACGAGGGCCGGGTGAGACCCAGTACTTC. Translated, it gives CASVRGPGETQYF. The V and J genes are TRBV5-5 and TRBJ2-5; a weak D match, TRBD2 (5 bases). The V gene lost 7 bases and the J gene lost 5 bases, with 15 bases spanning the gap. This CDR3 contains 13 residues. Germline CDR1 is SGHKS and CDR2 is YYEKEE (reference sequence).

This chain links TRBV7-2 with TRBJ1-2, with a possible D match to TRBD1 (5 bases). The ends were cut back, 1 base at V and 2 bases at J, with 20 bases in the middle. Germline V gives CDR1 SGHTA, CDR2 FQGNSA. The CDR3 is 18 amino acids. CDR3: CASSLERPRTTSNYGYTF. CDR3 nucleotide sequence: TGTGCCAGCAGCTTAGAACGACCACGGACAACCTCGAACTATGGCTACACCTTC.

The chain employs TRBV5-4 and TRBJ2-3, with a weak D call TRBD2 (6 bases). CDR1 and CDR2 from the germline V gene are SGHNT and YYREEE (reference sequence). The CDR3 covers 13 residues. The V gene lost 1 base and the J gene lost 4 bases, with 7 bases spanning the gap. The CDR3 DNA follows: TGTGCCAGCAGCTTGCGCGGGGCAGATACGCAGTATTTT. It specifies CASSLRGADTQYF.

V and J are TRBV5-6 and TRBJ1-2, with D unresolved. This CDR3 spans 12 amino acids. V was shortened by 2 bases and J by 4 bases, with 6 bases between the two germline ends. Germline V gene data show CDR1 as SGHDT and CDR2 as YYEEEE. Written as DNA, the CDR3 is TGTGCCAGCAGCTTATATACCTATGGCTACACCTTC. The encoded protein is CASSLYTYGYTF.

V gene TRBV15 combines with J gene TRBJ2-5; either TRBD1 or TRBD2 may supply D (6 bases each). Trimming left V 0 bases short and J 4 bases short, with 15 bases between. Germline V lookup: CDR1 LNHNV, CDR2 YYDKDF (reference sequence). The CDR3 spans 16 residues. The CDR3 reads CATSREVVGGRETQYF. CDR3 bases: TGTGCCACCAGCAGAGAGGTAGTGGGGGGCCGAGAGACCCAGTACTTC.

The chain couples TRBV5-4 to TRBJ2-2; the match to TRBD2 covers 13 bases. Germline values: CDR1 SGHNT, CDR2 YYREEE (reference sequence). The V and J ends lost 4 bases and 5 bases, in that order; junction bases with no gene match: 5. CDR3 length: 16 amino acids. Written as DNA, the CDR3 is TGTGCCAGCAGCAAACTAGCGGGGGGGCAGACCGGGGAGCTGTTTTTT. Its translation: CASSKLAGGQTGELFF.

The J gene is TRBJ1-2, the V gene TRBV19; a weak D match, TRBD1 (5 bases). Per germline, CDR1 LNHDA and CDR2 SQIVND (reference sequence). This CDR3 has 15 residues. V shed 3 bases and J shed 4 bases, with 15 bases lying between them. CDR3 nucleotide sequence: TGTGCCAGTAGTATCTTTGGCGGGGACGCCTATGGCTACACCTTC. Its translation is CASSIFGGDAYGYTF.

The chain couples TRBV30 to TRBJ1-2, with D maybe TRBD1 (5 bases). The CDR3 covers 13 residues. Looked up from germline, CDR1 is GTSNPN and CDR2 is SVGIG (reference sequence). V was trimmed by 4 bases and J by 3 bases, leaving 12 bases between them. The CDR3 DNA reads as TGTGCCTGGACCCGACAGCCGGACTATGGCTACACCTTC. Translating it yields CAWTRQPDYGYTF.

The chain uses TRBV1 and TRBJ2-7. TRBV1 is an annotated pseudogene. This CDR3 has 18 residues. CDR3 loop: CTSSPTGTKVRDSYEQYF. In nucleotides, the CDR3 is TGCACCAGCAGCCCTACCGGGACCAAGGTTCGTGACTCCTACGAGCAGTACTTC.

This sequence joins TRBV2 and TRBJ1-2; 8 bases agree with TRBD1. After removal of 4 bases from V and 5 bases from J, the junction contained 6 bases not matched to a gene. This CDR3 region has 14 residues. CDR1 SNHLY and CDR2 FYNNEI come from the germline V gene. The CDR3 sequence is CASSGQGSSYGYTF. DNA of the CDR3: TGTGCCAGCAGTGGACAGGGGTCCTCTTATGGCTACACCTTC.

Turning to this clone: The sample holds other DNA sequences that translate to the same CDR3. This rearrangement joins TRBV11-3 to TRBJ2-5; maybe TRBD2 (5 bases). Germline CDR1 and CDR2: SGHNT and YENEEA. This CDR3 is 14 amino acids long. The ends were cut back, 5 bases at V and 2 bases at J, with 12 bases in the middle. The CDR3 nucleotides are TGTGCCAGCAGCCTGGGGAGCCTACAAGAGACCCAGTACTTC. It is translated as CASSLGSLQETQYF.

The chain couples TRBV15 to TRBJ2-5; D not certain. Germline V gene sequence: CDR1 LNHNV, CDR2 YYDKDF (reference sequence). V was clipped by 0 bases and J by 5 bases, with 13 bases between them. This CDR3 contains 15 residues. The CDR3 DNA sequence: TGTGCCACCAGCAGAGAACCCAAGATCATCGAGACCCAGTACTTC. This gives the protein CATSREPKIIETQYF.

The chain joins TRBV7-6 to TRBJ2-2; tentative D call: TRBD2 (6 bases). The germline V and J ends were trimmed by 5 bases and 5 bases, with 9 bases remaining between them. Germline CDR1 and CDR2: SGHVS and FNYEAQ. The CDR3 sequence is 13 residues long. In DNA, the CDR3 is TGTGCCAGCAGCCCCGGGGGAACCGGGGAGCTGTTTTTT. It encodes CASSPGGTGELFF. The full variable domain, rest sourced from reference TRBV7-6 and TRBJ2-2, is GAGVSQSPRYKVTKRGQDVALRCDPISGHVSLYWYRQALGQGPEFLTYFNYEAQQDKSGLPNDRFSAERPEGSISTLTIQRTEQRDSAMYRCASSPGGTGELFFGEGSRLTVL.

This chain joins TRBV6-5 and TRBJ2-2; possibly TRBD1 for D (6 bases). The CDR3 contains 15 residues. V lost 6 bases, J lost 5 bases, and 16 bases lay in between. Germline loops: CDR1 MNHEY, CDR2 SVGAGI. CDR3 nucleotide sequence: TGTGCCAGCAGCCGCACCGGGACACTTACCGGGGAGCTGTTTTTT. It translates to CASSRTGTLTGELFF.

The count of this clone is one. The chain couples TRBV21-1 to TRBJ2-2; the table's D call of TRBD2 was not tested on the DNA. TRBV21-1 is a pseudogene segment. This CDR3 has 18 amino acids. The CDR3 spells CASSKGGEHARGSGELFF. The CDR3 bases are TGTGCCAGCAGCAAAGGGGGTGAACATGCCCGGGGGTCCGGGGAGCTGTTTTTT.

The chain recombines TRBV7-8 with TRBJ1-5; D ambiguous. Germline V gene data show CDR1 as SGHVS and CDR2 as FQNEAQ. This CDR3 spans 18 amino acids. Trimming stripped 2 bases from V and 1 base from J, with 18 bases between. The CDR3 coding sequence is TGTGCCAGCAGCTTAAATAGAGGTGGATGGGGAAGCAATCAGCCCCAGCATTTT. It encodes CASSLNRGGWGSNQPQHF.

This chain uses TRBV7-2 with TRBJ1-2; TRBD1 aligns across 11 bases. The CDR3 spans 17 residues. J was trimmed by 7 bases and V by 5 bases; bases with no gene match: 15. CDR1 and CDR2 (germline): SGHTA, FQGNSA. CDR3 in DNA: TGTGCCAGCAGCCCACAGACGGGGACAGGGGGGGCGAGTGGCTACACCTTC. The encoded protein is CASSPQTGTGGASGYTF.